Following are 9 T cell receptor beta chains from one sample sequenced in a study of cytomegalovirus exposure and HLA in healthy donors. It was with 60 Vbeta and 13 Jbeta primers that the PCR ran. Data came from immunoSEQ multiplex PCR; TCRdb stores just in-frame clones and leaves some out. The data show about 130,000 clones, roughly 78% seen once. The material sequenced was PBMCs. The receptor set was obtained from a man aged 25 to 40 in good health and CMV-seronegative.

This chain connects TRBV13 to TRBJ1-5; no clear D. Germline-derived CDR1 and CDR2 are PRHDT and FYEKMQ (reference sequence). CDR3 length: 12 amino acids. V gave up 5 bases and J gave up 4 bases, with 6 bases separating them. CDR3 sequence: CASSVSNQPQHF. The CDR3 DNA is TGTGCCAGCAGCGTGTCAAATCAGCCCCAGCATTTT.

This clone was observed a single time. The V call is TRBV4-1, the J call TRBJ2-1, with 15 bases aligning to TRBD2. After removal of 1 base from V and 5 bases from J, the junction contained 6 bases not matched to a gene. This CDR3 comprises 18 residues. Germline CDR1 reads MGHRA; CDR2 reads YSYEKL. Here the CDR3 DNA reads TGCGCCAGCAGCCAAGCCGGGACTAGCGGGAGGATTCACAATGAGCAGTTCTTC. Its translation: CASSQAGTSGRIHNEQFF.

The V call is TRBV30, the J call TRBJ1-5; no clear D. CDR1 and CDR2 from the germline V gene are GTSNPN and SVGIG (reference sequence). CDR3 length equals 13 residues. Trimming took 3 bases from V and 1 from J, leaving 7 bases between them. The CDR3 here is CAWRRGSNQPQHF. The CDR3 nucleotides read TGTGCCTGGAGAAGAGGGAGCAATCAGCCCCAGCATTTT.

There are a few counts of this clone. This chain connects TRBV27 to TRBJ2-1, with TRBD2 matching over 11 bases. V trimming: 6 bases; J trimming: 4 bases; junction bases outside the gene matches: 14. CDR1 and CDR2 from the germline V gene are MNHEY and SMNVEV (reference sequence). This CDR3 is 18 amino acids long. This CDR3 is CASSPLAGGPGKYNEQFF. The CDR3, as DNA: TGTGCCAGCAGCCCGTTAGCGGGAGGGCCGGGAAAGTACAATGAGCAGTTCTTC.

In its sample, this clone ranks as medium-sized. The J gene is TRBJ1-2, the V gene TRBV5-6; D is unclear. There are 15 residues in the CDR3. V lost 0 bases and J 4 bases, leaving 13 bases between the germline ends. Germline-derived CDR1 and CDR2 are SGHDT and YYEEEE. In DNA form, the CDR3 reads TGTGCCAGCAGCTTGGTTTTGAGGGCCGGCTATGGCTACACCTTC. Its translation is CASSLVLRAGYGYTF.

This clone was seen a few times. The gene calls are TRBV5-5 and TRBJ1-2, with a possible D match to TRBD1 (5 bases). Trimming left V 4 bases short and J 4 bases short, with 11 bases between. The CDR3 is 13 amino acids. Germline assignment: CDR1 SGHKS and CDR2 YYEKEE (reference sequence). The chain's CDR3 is CASSTGVSYGYTF. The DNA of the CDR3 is TGTGCCAGCAGCACAGGTGTTAGCTATGGCTACACCTTC. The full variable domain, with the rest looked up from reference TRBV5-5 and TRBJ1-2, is DAGVTQSPTHLIKTRGQQVTLRCSPISGHKSVSWYQQVLGQGPQFIFQYYEKEERGRGNFPDRFSARQFPNYSSELNVNALLLGDSALYLCASSTGVSYGYTFGSGTRLTVV.

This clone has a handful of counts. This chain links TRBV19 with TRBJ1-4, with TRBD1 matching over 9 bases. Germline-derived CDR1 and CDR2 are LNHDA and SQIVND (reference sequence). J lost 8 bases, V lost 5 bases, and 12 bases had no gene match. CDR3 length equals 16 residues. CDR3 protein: CASSPTPQGAREKLFF. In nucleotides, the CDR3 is TGTGCCAGTAGTCCCACCCCACAGGGGGCGAGGGAAAAACTGTTTTTT.

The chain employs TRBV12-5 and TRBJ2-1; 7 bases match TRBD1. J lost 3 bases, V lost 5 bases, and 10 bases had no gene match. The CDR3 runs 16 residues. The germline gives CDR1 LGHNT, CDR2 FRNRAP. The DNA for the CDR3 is TGTGCTAGTGGTGGGCAGGGACAGCGGATCTACAATGAGCAGTTCTTC. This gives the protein CASGGQGQRIYNEQFF. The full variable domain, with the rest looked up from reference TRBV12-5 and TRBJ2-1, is DARVTQTPRHKVTEMGQEVTMRCQPILGHNTVFWYRQTMMQGLELLAYFRNRAPLDDSGMPKDRFSAEMPDATLATLKIQPSEPRDSAVYFCASGGQGQRIYNEQFFGPGTRLTVL.

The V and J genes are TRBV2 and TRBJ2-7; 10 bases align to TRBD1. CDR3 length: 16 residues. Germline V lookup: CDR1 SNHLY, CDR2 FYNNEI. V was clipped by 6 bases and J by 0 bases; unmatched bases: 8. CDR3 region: CASSPTGGRSSYEQYF. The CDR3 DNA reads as TGTGCCAGCAGCCCGACAGGGGGCCGAAGCTCCTACGAGCAGTACTTC.